Shown below are 32 T cell receptor beta chains from a single sample sequenced in a study of technical replicates of blood from a handful of donors (dated by TCRdb to 2016 to 2017). Library preparation employed the immunoSEQ multiplex PCR assay. Entries here come from immuneACCESS through TCRdb and include only in-frame sequences with V and J called. Some clones fail to appear in such tables; in the studies checked, an unresolved V gene covers under half of the shortfall, and the cause of the remainder is unknown. Recorded for this sample are more than 15,000 clones; approximately 89% of them occurred a single time. 11% of the sample comes from the top ten. The sample was PBMCs. These receptors originate from a human donor in good health.

V is TRBV28 and J is TRBJ2-7; maybe TRBD1 (6 bases). This CDR3 is built from 12 residues. Trimming left V 8 bases short and J 3 bases short, with 11 bases between. Germline V CDR1 and CDR2: MDHEN, SYDVKM. The CDR3 loop is CASGQTNYEQYF. The CDR3 DNA is TGTGCCAGCGGACAGACGAACTACGAGCAGTACTTC. The variable domain in full, completed from reference TRBV28 and TRBJ2-7, reads DVKVTQSSRYLVKRTGEKVFLECVQDMDHENMFWYRQDPGLGLRLIYFSYDVKMKEKGDIPEGYSVSREKKERFSLILESASTNQTSMYLCASGQTNYEQYFGPGTRLTVT.

This chain links TRBV29-1 with TRBJ1-2; 9 bases line up with TRBD1. J lost 8 bases, V lost 7 bases, and 5 bases had no gene match. The CDR3 is made up of 11 amino acids. Per germline, CDR1 SQVTM and CDR2 ANQGSEA. DNA for the CDR3: TGCAGCGCAGACAGGGGGAGCGGCTACACCTTC. Amino acids: CSADRGSGYTF. Complete variable domain (other parts from reference TRBV29-1 and TRBJ1-2): SAVISQKPSRDICQRGTSLTIQCQVDSQVTMMFWYRQQPGQSLTLIATANQGSEATYESGFVIDKFPISRPNLTFSTLTVSNMSPEDSSIYLCSADRGSGYTFGSGTRLTVV.

The rearrangement links TRBV2 to TRBJ2-7; D possibly corresponds to TRBD2 (5 bases). Germline-derived CDR1 and CDR2 are SNHLY and FYNNEI. The CDR3 sequence is 14 residues long. V was cut by 2 bases and J by 4 bases, with 12 bases left in between. CDR3: CASSESWRRYEQYF. CDR3 bases: TGTGCCAGCAGTGAAAGTTGGCGGAGGTACGAGCAGTACTTC.

Comment on this clone: One junction end does not reproduce the germline sequence, and a read error may be involved. The chain links TRBV5-6 to TRBJ2-7, with a tentative D call TRBD2 (6 bases). Germline V lookup: CDR1 SGHDT, CDR2 YYEEEE. The CDR3 has 11 residues. The CDR3 nucleotides read TGTGCCAGCAGCTTGTATCGGGAGACGCACTTC. It codes for CASSLYRETHF.

This sequence joins TRBV7-2 and TRBJ2-7; TRBD2 aligns across 10 bases. CDR1 is SGHTA, CDR2 FQGNSA, per germline. This CDR3 is built from 14 residues. With 2 bases clipped from V and 2 bases from J, the junction kept 0 bases outside the gene matches. Here the CDR3 DNA reads TGTGCCAGCAGCTTAACTAGCGGGGCCTACGAGCAGTACTTC. Its protein is CASSLTSGAYEQYF.

The chain couples TRBV10-2 to TRBJ2-7, with 9 bases fitting TRBD2. This CDR3 has 15 amino acids. J lost 2 bases, V lost 3 bases, and 5 bases had no gene match. CDR1 and CDR2 (germline): WSHSY, SAAADI. CDR3 residues: CASSDGSSGTYEQYF. The CDR3, as DNA: TGCGCCAGCAGTGATGGGTCTAGCGGGACCTACGAGCAGTACTTC.

CDR3 DNA sequence: TGTGCCAGCAGTAAAGGGACAGAGAACAGCAATGAGCAGTTCTTC. Encoded protein: CASSKGTENSNEQFF. The V gene is TRBV6-1, the J gene TRBJ2-1; 7 positions agree with TRBD1. The V gene end was trimmed by 5 bases and the J gene end by 6 bases; junction bases not matched to a gene: 10. In germline, CDR1 is MNHNS, CDR2 SASEGT. This CDR3 has 15 residues.

The V gene is TRBV30, the J gene TRBJ2-7; 8 bases are a match to TRBD1. Germline V gene sequence: CDR1 GTSNPN, CDR2 SVGIG (reference sequence). The CDR3 is 13 residues long. With V trimmed by 4 bases and J by 2 bases, 4 bases remained unmatched. This CDR3 reads CAWTRDRPYEQYF. The CDR3 coding sequence is TGTGCCTGGACCCGGGACAGGCCCTACGAGCAGTACTTC.

The chain combines TRBV9 with TRBJ2-3; TRBD2 agrees at 14 bases. Germline lookup yields CDR1 SGDLS and CDR2 YYNGEE. The CDR3 totals 17 residues. V was pared by 4 bases and J by 3 bases, with 7 bases of the junction left unmatched. The DNA for the CDR3 is TGTGCCAGCAGCCTGACTAGCGGGAGGGCCCGTACAGATACGCAGTATTTT. Protein: CASSLTSGRARTDTQYF.

The chain combines TRBV28 with TRBJ1-1; TRBD1 matches 12 bases. The CDR3 covers 16 residues. CDR1 is MDHEN and CDR2 is SYDVKM in the germline V gene. The trim removed 6 bases at V and 6 bases at J, leaving 11 bases unmatched. CDR3: CASSPGQGAINPEAFF. CDR3 nucleotide sequence: TGTGCCAGCAGCCCGGGACAGGGGGCTATAAACCCTGAAGCTTTCTTT.

The rearrangement joins TRBV30 to TRBJ2-7, with 9 bases lining up with TRBD2. CDR3 size: 12 residues. Trimming cost V 4 bases and J 5 bases; bases outside gene matches: 3. Germline CDR1 is GTSNPN and CDR2 is SVGIG (reference sequence). CDR3 amino acids: CAWTSGVDEQYF. The CDR3 bases are TGTGCCTGGACTAGCGGGGTAGACGAGCAGTACTTC.

The chain carries TRBV18 and TRBJ1-1; D is unclear. Germline V lookup: CDR1 KGHSH, CDR2 LQKENI. This CDR3 is built from 12 residues. V lost 1 base and J lost 7, with 7 bases in between. The CDR3 nucleotides read TGTGCCAGCTCACCACTCCGAGTTGAAGCTTTCTTT. Amino acids: CASSPLRVEAFF. Filled out from reference TRBV18 and TRBJ1-1, the complete variable domain reads NAGVMQNPRHLVRRRGQEARLRCSPMKGHSHVYWYRQLPEEGLKFMVYLQKENIIDESGMPKERFSAEFPKEGPSILRIQQVVRGDSAAYFCASSPLRVEAFFGQGTRLTVV.

Only one count was recorded for this clone. The chain joins TRBV6-5 to TRBJ1-1; D might be TRBD1 (6 bases). Between the trimmed V and J ends, which lost 10 bases and 0 bases, there was a span of 12 bases. Germline assignment: CDR1 MNHEY and CDR2 SVGAGI. The CDR3 loop spans 13 amino acids. The CDR3 loop reads CATSDSMNTEAFF. CDR3 bases: TGTGCCACCTCGGACAGTATGAACACTGAAGCTTTCTTT.

V and J are TRBV5-1 and TRBJ2-3, with 7 bases fitting TRBD2. V lost 1 base, J lost 0 bases, and 14 bases stayed unmatched. This CDR3 comprises 19 residues. Looked up from germline, CDR1 is SGHRS and CDR2 is YFSETQ. The DNA of the CDR3 is TGCGCCAGCAGCTTGTTGCCTCATCGGGGGGAGCCTAGCACAGATACGCAGTATTTT. This translates into CASSLLPHRGEPSTDTQYF.

The chain combines TRBV18 with TRBJ2-5, with D uncertain. Germline V gene sequence: CDR1 KGHSH, CDR2 LQKENI. This CDR3 is 13 amino acids long. Trimming took 3 bases from V and 5 from J, leaving 10 bases between them. CDR3 region: CASSPYHGETQYF. In nucleotides, the CDR3 is TGTGCCAGCTCACCCTACCACGGGGAGACCCAGTACTTC.

This sequence joins TRBV5-4 and TRBJ2-5; tentatively, D is TRBD1 (5 bases). The CDR3 runs to 14 residues. The ends were cut back, 0 bases at V and 5 bases at J, with 11 bases in the middle. From germline, CDR1 is SGHNT and CDR2 YYREEE (reference sequence). CDR3 nucleotides: TGTGCCAGCAGCTTGGGCAGGGCTGGCGAGACCCAGTACTTC. This sequence encodes CASSLGRAGETQYF. The full variable domain, its missing parts supplied by reference TRBV5-4 and TRBJ2-5, is ETGVTQSPTHLIKTRGQQVTLRCSSQSGHNTVSWYQQALGQGPQFIFQYYREEENGRGNFPPRFSGLQFPNYSSELNVNALELDDSALYLCASSLGRAGETQYFGPGTRLLVL.

This chain connects TRBV7-2 to TRBJ2-1; 10 bases fit TRBD1. CDR1 SGHTA and CDR2 FQGNSA come from the germline V gene. Trimming at V came to 0 bases and at J to 8 bases, leaving 4 bases not matched to a gene. The CDR3 is made up of 15 amino acids. The CDR3 spells CASSLAGTGDHEQFF. The CDR3 bases are TGTGCCAGCAGCTTAGCCGGGACAGGGGATCATGAGCAGTTCTTC.

The CDR3 reads CSVVGLANSYEQYF. The DNA for the CDR3 is TGCAGCGTTGTGGGACTAGCGAACTCCTACGAGCAGTACTTC. The chain couples TRBV29-1 to TRBJ2-7, with 10 bases identical to TRBD2. The CDR3 has 14 residues. J gave up 0 bases and V 4 bases, and 3 bases lay outside the gene matches. Germline V lookup: CDR1 SQVTM, CDR2 ANQGSEA.

V usage is TRBV6-6 and J usage is TRBJ1-1; maybe TRBD1 (5 bases). With 2 bases removed from V and 4 bases from J, the gap between germline ends came to 11 bases. CDR3 size: 14 residues. In germline, CDR1 is MNHNY, CDR2 SVGAGI (reference sequence). In DNA, the CDR3 is TGTGCCAGCAGTTACGATCAGGGAGGCACTGAAGCTTTCTTT. Its protein is CASSYDQGGTEAFF.

This clone was seen a few times. The rearrangement links TRBV11-1 to TRBJ1-2; D unresolved. Germline CDR1 and CDR2: SGHAT and FQDESV (reference sequence). V lost 5 bases to trimming and J lost 7 bases, with 11 bases between them. The CDR3 is 12 residues long. The CDR3: CASSAGESGYTF. DNA for the CDR3: TGTGCCAGCAGCGCCGGTGAATCTGGCTACACCTTC.

This chain links TRBV5-4 with TRBJ1-1; 7 positions agree with TRBD1. The CDR3 totals 15 residues. Germline V gives CDR1 SGHNT, CDR2 YYREEE (reference sequence). With 4 bases clipped from V and 4 bases from J, the junction kept 10 bases outside the gene matches. The CDR3 region has the DNA TGTGCCAGCAGCCGACAGGGATCGCTGGGCACTGAAGCTTTCTTT. This sequence encodes CASSRQGSLGTEAFF.

The gene calls are TRBV27 and TRBJ1-2; 8 bases match TRBD1. The ends lost 5 bases at V and 5 bases at J; junction bases unmatched: 13. CDR3 size: 16 residues. Germline V gives CDR1 MNHEY, CDR2 SMNVEV (reference sequence). CDR3 loop: CASSTHGQGRGYGYTF. CDR3 nucleotide sequence: TGTGCCAGCAGTACCCATGGACAGGGAAGGGGGTATGGCTACACCTTC.

CDR3 in amino acids: CASSLQRLAGGGTDTQYF. CDR3 DNA sequence: TGTGCCAGCAGTTTACAGAGACTAGCGGGAGGTGGTACAGATACGCAGTATTTT. The chain employs TRBV27 and TRBJ2-3; 13 bases fit TRBD2. Germline lookup yields CDR1 MNHEY and CDR2 SMNVEV (reference sequence). The CDR3 is made up of 18 amino acids. V was pared by 2 bases and J by 3 bases, with 8 bases of the junction left unmatched.

Only a few counts were recorded for this clone. The chain uses TRBV7-6 and TRBJ1-1; 7 nucleotides match TRBD1. CDR1 is SGHVS and CDR2 is FNYEAQ in the germline V gene. The CDR3 extends over 15 amino acids. V gave up 5 bases and J gave up 0 bases; unmatched junction bases: 6. The CDR3 bases are TGTGCCAGCAGCCCTAGGACAGGCCTGAACACTGAAGCTTTCTTT. Amino acids: CASSPRTGLNTEAFF.

Written as DNA, the CDR3 is TGTGCCAGTAGTCGACCGGGTGAAGAGACCCAGTACTTC. Its protein is CASSRPGEETQYF. V is TRBV19 and J is TRBJ2-5, with D uncertain. The V gene lost 5 bases and the J gene lost 3 bases, with 10 bases spanning the gap. The CDR3 covers 13 residues. Germline CDR1 LNHDA, CDR2 SQIVND (reference sequence). The full variable domain, completed using reference TRBV19 and TRBJ2-5, is DGGITQSPKYLFRKEGQNVTLSCEQNLNHDAMYWYRQDPGQGLRLIYYSQIVNDFQKGDIAEGYSVSREKKESFPLTVTSAQKNPTAFYLCASSRPGEETQYFGPGTRLLVL.

The chain's CDR3 is CASSAQEGASYEQYF. The DNA for the CDR3 is TGTGCCAGCAGCGCACAGGAGGGGGCTTCCTACGAGCAGTACTTC. The J gene is TRBJ2-7, the V gene TRBV9; tentatively, D is TRBD1 (7 bases). The CDR3 length is 15 residues. Trimming stripped 3 bases from V and 1 base from J, with 14 bases between. The germline V gene has CDR1 SGDLS and CDR2 YYNGEE.

The chain combines TRBV6-1 with TRBJ1-5; D is ambiguous. Trimming removed 4 bases at V and 1 base at J, with 11 bases between. This CDR3 has 15 residues. The germline V gene has CDR1 MNHNS and CDR2 SASEGT. The CDR3, as DNA: TGTGCCAGCAGTGTAGGAGGGAGAAGCAATCAGCCCCAGCATTTT. Its translation: CASSVGGRSNQPQHF.

The V and J genes are TRBV6-1 and TRBJ1-2; a weak D match, TRBD1 (5 bases). Deletions cut 3 bases from V and 5 bases from J, with 10 bases between. CDR3 size: 13 residues. Per the germline V gene, CDR1 is MNHNS and CDR2 is SASEGT. The CDR3 region has the DNA TGTGCCAGCAGTGATGGGACTTGGTATGGCTACACCTTC. It encodes CASSDGTWYGYTF.

The genes are TRBV7-9 and TRBJ1-4; TRBD1 matches 7 bases. CDR1 and CDR2 from the germline V gene are SEHNR and FQNEAQ (reference sequence). V trimming: 5 bases; J trimming: 6 bases; junction bases outside the gene matches: 6. This CDR3 contains 14 residues. In DNA form, the CDR3 reads TGTGCCAGCAGCCAGACAGGGTGGGATGAAAAACTGTTTTTT. Protein product: CASSQTGWDEKLFF.

V and J are TRBV4-2 and TRBJ2-5; weak D call: TRBD1 (6 bases). The CDR3 consists of 18 residues. Germline V gene lookup returns CDR1 LGHNA and CDR2 YNFKEQ. Trimming stripped 0 bases from V and 6 bases from J, with 23 bases between. CDR3 bases: TGTGCCAGCAGCCAAGAAGAGAATAGGGACCAGAGGGGGAAGACCCAGTACTTC. It codes for CASSQEENRDQRGKTQYF.

A single count supports this clone. This sequence joins TRBV7-3 and TRBJ2-7; D may be TRBD1 (6 bases). Between the trimmed V and J ends, which lost 5 bases and 7 bases, there was a span of 18 bases. The germline CDR1 and CDR2 sequences are SGHTA and FQGTGA. The CDR3 is 14 amino acids. The CDR3 spells CASSPYRVRGEQYF. The DNA for the CDR3 is TGTGCCAGCAGCCCCTACAGGGTACGGGGAGAGCAGTACTTC.

The chain couples TRBV27 to TRBJ2-1; 9 bases agree with TRBD1. Germline V gene lookup returns CDR1 MNHEY and CDR2 SMNVEV (reference sequence). Trimming removed 2 bases from V and 4 bases from J; junction bases left unmatched: 9. The CDR3 loop spans 17 amino acids. The chain's CDR3 is CASSLIRDRVGYNEQFF. The CDR3 DNA follows: TGTGCCAGCAGTTTAATAAGGGACAGGGTGGGGTACAATGAGCAGTTCTTC.